This T cell receptor beta chain derives from a study of T cell responses to AZD1222 COVID-19 vaccine. V dropped 1 base and J dropped 0 bases, with 10 bases sitting between them. This CDR3 is built from 16 residues. Germline V gene sequence: CDR1 SGHTA, CDR2 FQGNSA. A remark on this clone: Its specificity is not known.

Regarding the study as a whole: Breadth and depth of Spike-specific TCRs rose after two AZD1222 doses.

Sequenced by immunoSEQ multiplex PCR; TCRdb stores in-frame clones only, minus some. The data show approximately 110,000 clones, with around 90% seen just once and roughly 2.5% held by the top ten. The TCR originated in an adult who received the AZD1222 COVID-19 vaccine. The chain carries TRBV7-2 and TRBJ1-3, with no clear D. The source material was peripheral blood, sampled 28 days after the second AZD1222 dose. The CDR3 loop reads CASSLVGLPSGNTIYF. The DNA of the CDR3 is TGTGCCAGCAGCTTAGTCGGGCTGCCCTCTGGAAACACCATATATTTT.